One and the same sample provided the 21 T cell receptor beta chains below, sequenced in a study of cytomegalovirus exposure and HLA in healthy donors. The PCR used 60 Vbeta and 13 Jbeta primers. Method: immunoSEQ multiplex PCR; TCRdb's copy keeps in-frame clones and lacks some. The sample records under 250,000 clones, about four fifths being singletons. Sequences were obtained from PBMCs. The receptors here all came from a man between 35 and 55 years old in good health and CMV-seropositive.

The rearrangement uses TRBV5-6 and TRBJ2-3, with 8 bases that match TRBD1. V was clipped by 3 bases and J by 4 bases; unmatched bases: 4. The CDR3 sequence is 14 residues long. Germline V gene lookup returns CDR1 SGHDT and CDR2 YYEEEE. The CDR3 reads CASSYRTGPDTQYF. CDR3 bases: TGTGCCAGCAGCTACCGGACAGGGCCAGATACGCAGTATTTT.

This clone was picked up a small number of times. The chain recombines TRBV4-1 with TRBJ1-2; 7 positions match TRBD1. The CDR3 sequence is 14 residues long. The germline V gene encodes CDR1 MGHRA and CDR2 YSYEKL. Losses at the gene ends were 5 bases for V and 1 base for J; bases not matched to a gene: 4. The CDR3 spells CASSRDSDNYGYTF. The CDR3 nucleotides read TGCGCCAGCAGCAGGGACAGCGATAACTATGGCTACACCTTC.

The chain couples TRBV2 to TRBJ2-1, with D possibly TRBD2 on 6 matching bases. Looked up from germline, CDR1 is SNHLY and CDR2 is FYNNEI. V lost 4 bases, J lost 7 bases, and 17 bases lay in between. The CDR3 runs to 15 residues. For the CDR3, the DNA is TGTGCCAGCAGTGTGGGCGGGACCGTCGGAAATGAGCAGTTCTTC. Residues: CASSVGGTVGNEQFF.

The V and J genes are TRBV2 and TRBJ2-7; 10 bases line up with TRBD2. Unmatched junction bases numbered 3, after V lost 3 bases and J lost 4 bases. The CDR3 length is 14 residues. CDR1 SNHLY and CDR2 FYNNEI come from the germline V gene. The CDR3 sequence is CASSEGLARYEQYV. CDR3 nucleotides: TGTGCCAGCAGTGAGGGACTAGCGAGGTACGAGCAGTACGTC.

This clone came up once. The J gene is TRBJ1-1, the V gene TRBV9; D not resolved. CDR1 is SGDLS and CDR2 is YYNGEE in the germline V gene. The CDR3 runs 14 residues. Trimming shortened V by 0 bases and J by 1 base, and 7 bases separated the two germline ends. The CDR3 region has the DNA TGTGCCAGCAGCGTAGGGGCAGCGAACACTGAAGCTTTCTTT. It specifies CASSVGAANTEAFF. The full variable domain, completed using reference TRBV9 and TRBJ1-1, is DSGVTQTPKHLITATGQRVTLRCSPRSGDLSVYWYQQSLDQGLQFLIQYYNGEERAKGNILERFSAQQFPDLHSELNLSSLELGDSALYFCASSVGAANTEAFFGQGTRLTVV.

This clone was seen a single time. V usage is TRBV9 and J usage is TRBJ1-1, with 8 bases that match TRBD1. Unmatched junction bases numbered 6, after V lost 0 bases and J lost 5 bases. CDR1 and CDR2 from the germline V gene are SGDLS and YYNGEE. This CDR3 spans 15 amino acids. This CDR3 is CASSVDQGARTEAFF. Written as DNA, the CDR3 is TGTGCCAGCAGCGTAGATCAGGGGGCTCGTACTGAAGCTTTCTTT.

The gene calls are TRBV2 and TRBJ1-1; D is undetermined. In germline, CDR1 is SNHLY, CDR2 FYNNEI. The length of the CDR3 is 13 residues. V dropped 8 bases and J dropped 1 base, with 11 bases sitting between them. The CDR3 here is CASGPEGNTEAFF. CDR3 DNA: TGTGCCAGCGGGCCGGAGGGGAACACTGAAGCTTTCTTT.

This rearrangement joins TRBV7-9 to TRBJ1-2, with D hard to call. Germline-derived CDR1 and CDR2 are SEHNR and FQNEAQ (reference sequence). The CDR3 runs to 13 residues. Trimming removed 2 bases at V and 4 bases at J, with 8 bases between. This CDR3 reads CASSLIQSYGYTF. CDR3 nucleotides: TGTGCCAGCAGCTTAATCCAGTCCTATGGCTACACCTTC.

This chain joins TRBV10-3 and TRBJ2-1, with TRBD1 as a possible D gene (6 bases). Germline assignment: CDR1 ENHRY and CDR2 SYGVKD. Between the trimmed V and J ends, which lost 6 bases and 0 bases, there was a span of 12 bases. This CDR3 contains 15 residues. CDR3 sequence (DNA): TGTGCCATCAGCTCGGACAGAGGCTCCTACAATGAGCAGTTCTTC. Its protein is CAISSDRGSYNEQFF.

The chain couples TRBV5-1 to TRBJ2-1, with 8 bases identical to TRBD2. J gave up 3 bases and V 0 bases, and 5 bases lay outside the gene matches. The CDR3 consists of 16 residues. Looked up from germline, CDR1 is SGHRS and CDR2 is YFSETQ. For the CDR3, the DNA is TGCGCCAGCAGCTTGGGAGCGGGAGAGTTCTACAATGAGCAGTTCTTC. Translation: CASSLGAGEFYNEQFF.

This chain uses TRBV27 with TRBJ2-7, with 7 bases matching TRBD1. V shed 11 bases, J shed 3 bases, and the junction held 13 bases outside the gene matches. Germline CDR1 is MNHEY and CDR2 is SMNVEV (reference sequence). This CDR3 comprises 14 residues. The CDR3 region has the DNA TGTGCCCGAGGGTGGGGACAGCGTTACTACGAGCAGTACGTC. The encoded protein is CARGWGQRYYEQYV.

This chain connects TRBV19 to TRBJ1-4, with D tentatively TRBD1 (5 bases). Trimming cost V 1 base and J 7 bases, with 10 bases left between them. This CDR3 is built from 14 residues. The V gene's germline CDR1 is LNHDA and CDR2 SQIVND (reference sequence). CDR3 bases: TGTGCCAGTAGTATAGGGACACGATCTGAAAAACTGTTTTTT. Translating it yields CASSIGTRSEKLFF.

V and J are TRBV6-5 and TRBJ2-3, with D possibly being TRBD1 (5 bases). There are 12 residues in the CDR3. Trimming cost V 4 bases and J 4 bases, with 6 bases left between them. The germline CDR1 and CDR2 sequences are MNHEY and SVGAGI. The DNA for the CDR3 is TGTGCCAGCAGTTTACAGGCAGATACGCAGTATTTT. This sequence encodes CASSLQADTQYF.

This clone appeared a few times. The rearrangement uses TRBV19 and TRBJ2-7, with TRBD2 identical over 11 bases. Germline V gene lookup returns CDR1 LNHDA and CDR2 SQIVND (reference sequence). This CDR3 has 16 residues. V was pared by 3 bases and J by 0 bases, with 4 bases of the junction left unmatched. Here the CDR3 reads CASSMTSGASSYEQYV. The CDR3 nucleotides are TGTGCCAGTAGTATGACTAGCGGGGCGAGCTCCTACGAGCAGTACGTC.

The chain employs TRBV19 and TRBJ1-5, with D hard to call. V lost 1 base, J lost 12 bases, and 13 bases lay in between. The CDR3 is 13 amino acids. Germline CDR1 reads LNHDA; CDR2 reads SQIVND (reference sequence). The CDR3 sequence: CASSIVSSFFQHF. For the CDR3, the DNA is TGTGCCAGTAGTATAGTATCGAGTTTTTTCCAGCATTTT. Full variable domain (rest looked up from reference TRBV19 and TRBJ1-5): DGGITQSPKYLFRKEGQNVTLSCEQNLNHDAMYWYRQDPGQGLRLIYYSQIVNDFQKGDIAEGYSVSREKKESFPLTVTSAQKNPTAFYLCASSIVSSFFQHFGDGTRLSIL.

This sequence joins TRBV5-4 and TRBJ2-1; 15 bases are shared with TRBD2. CDR3 length: 16 amino acids. Unmatched junction bases numbered 6, after V lost 4 bases and J lost 7 bases. Germline V gene data show CDR1 as SGHNT and CDR2 as YYREEE (reference sequence). The CDR3 nucleotides read TGTGCCAGCAGCCACGGACTAGCGGGAGGGGAGAATGAGCAGTTCTTC. Its translation is CASSHGLAGGENEQFF.

This clone came up a few times. The chain uses TRBV5-5 and TRBJ1-4; D may be TRBD1 (6 bases). Per germline, CDR1 SGHKS and CDR2 YYEKEE (reference sequence). V gave up 2 bases and J gave up 5 bases, with 13 bases separating them. The CDR3 extends over 15 amino acids. The CDR3 region is CASSFGTLPNEKLFF. CDR3 sequence (DNA): TGTGCCAGCAGCTTCGGGACACTGCCCAATGAAAAACTGTTTTTT.

This sequence joins TRBV7-9 and TRBJ2-1; 7 bases match TRBD2. Losses at the gene ends were 5 bases for V and 3 bases for J; bases not matched to a gene: 13. CDR1 SEHNR and CDR2 FQNEAQ come from the germline V gene (reference sequence). CDR3 size: 17 residues. This CDR3 reads CASSPPGWGGDYNEQFF. In DNA, the CDR3 is TGTGCCAGCAGCCCTCCTGGATGGGGGGGGGACTACAATGAGCAGTTCTTC. The full variable domain, in which reference TRBV7-9 and TRBJ2-1 provide the parts outside the CDR3, is DTGVSQNPRHKITKRGQNVTFRCDPISEHNRLYWYRQTLGQGPEFLTYFQNEAQLEKSRLLSDRFSAERPKGSFSTLEIQRTEQGDSAMYLCASSPPGWGGDYNEQFFGPGTRLTVL.

In its sample, this clone was seen a few times. The CDR3, as DNA: TGTGCCAGCGGGATGGGCGGGGAGCAGTTCTTC. It yields the protein CASGMGGEQFF. V is TRBV6-6 and J is TRBJ2-1; tentatively, D is TRBD2 (5 bases). The CDR3 extends over 11 amino acids. V was trimmed by 8 bases and J by 10 bases, leaving 12 bases between them. Germline V gene sequence: CDR1 MNHNY, CDR2 SVGAGI (reference sequence).

V is TRBV10-3 and J is TRBJ1-2, with 11 bases that match TRBD1. Germline V CDR1 and CDR2: ENHRY, SYGVKD. Trimming cost V 0 bases and J 7 bases; bases outside gene matches: 1. CDR3 length equals 14 residues. The CDR3 DNA follows: TGTGCCATCAGTGAGTCGGGGACAGGGGGTGGCTACACCTTC. It encodes CAISESGTGGGYTF.

J is TRBJ1-2 and V is TRBV6-5, with unresolved D. The CDR3 runs to 13 residues. The V and J ends lost 5 bases and 7 bases respectively, with 14 bases between them. Germline loops: CDR1 MNHEY, CDR2 SVGAGI. The CDR3 here is CASSDAEAGGYTF. CDR3 coding DNA: TGTGCCAGCAGTGACGCTGAGGCGGGTGGCTACACCTTC.